This T cell receptor (beta chain) is from a study of cytomegalovirus exposure and HLA in healthy donors. Whole-study results and caveats: High sensitivity and specificity were reportedly achieved when the classifier diagnosed cytomegalovirus status. According to the study, 160 or so TCR beta chains were cytomegalovirus-associated.

Remarks on this clone: The antigen remains undetermined.

The donors were part of the validation cohort, which consisted of more than 90 subjects and was separate from the first cohort of hundreds of subjects. Assay: immunoSEQ multiplex PCR; the TCRdb copy retains only in-frame clones and omits some. Of some 180,000 clones listed, roughly 86% are singletons. The germline V gene has CDR1 MGHDK and CDR2 SYGVNS. CDR3 length: 16 residues. V lost 5 bases and J 0 bases, leaving 16 bases between the germline ends. The sample comprised PBMCs. J is TRBJ1-1 and V is TRBV25-1; TRBD1 is a possible D gene (5 bases). This TCR was recovered from a man aged 25 to 45 in good health and CMV-seropositive. The CDR3 region is CASSSMGGSMNTEAFF. The CDR3 DNA is TGTGCCAGCAGTTCAATGGGGGGGAGTATGAACACTGAAGCTTTCTTT.